Listed below are T cell receptor beta chains from one sample, sequenced in a study of blood T cell repertoires in COVID-19. Clones were sequenced by immunoSEQ multiplex PCR, and TCRdb holds only the in-frame ones, with some missing. The repertoire holds hundreds of thousands of clones, with about 85% as singletons. The specimen sequenced was PBMCs or T cells enriched from blood (not recorded which). These receptors were taken from a man aged 35-49 years who had recovered from COVID-19. The CDR3 runs from the conserved cysteine through the conserved F or W. Fields, in order: clone size, V gene, D gene, J gene, CDR3 protein, CDR3 DNA. D genes are given only for firm matches. The size entry is marked missing in some rows and otherwise reads once, few, many or a size class.

-,TRBV4-1,TRBD2,TRBJ2-7,CASSQEASGAYEQYF,TGCGCCAGCAGCCAAGAGGCTAGCGGGGCCTACGAGCAGTACTTC
-,TRBV11-3,TRBD2,TRBJ2-3,CASSLVAGSYTDTQYF,TGTGCCAGCAGCCTAGTAGCGGGTTCGTACACAGATACGCAGTATTTT
-,TRBV19,-,TRBJ1-6,CASSIGAAGSSPLHF,TGTGCCAGTAGTATAGGGGCGGCAGGGTCTTCACCCCTCCACTTT
-,TRBV9,-,TRBJ2-1,CASSAPRQGNEQFF,TGTGCCAGCAGCGCCCCCCGCCAGGGTAATGAGCAGTTCTTC
-,TRBV6-5,TRBD1,TRBJ1-1,CASSFWTGGWTEAFF,TGTGCCAGCAGTTTCTGGACAGGGGGCTGGACTGAAGCTTTCTTT
-,TRBV19,-,TRBJ1-1,CASSNTVNTEAFF,TGTGCCAGTAGTAACACAGTGAACACTGAAGCTTTCTTT
-,TRBV14,-,TRBJ2-1,CASSLGQLSYNEQFF,TGTGCCAGCAGCCTTGGACAGCTCTCCTACAATGAGCAGTTCTTC
-,TRBV18,-,TRBJ2-1,CASSPRAMNEQFF,TGTGCCAGCTCACCTAGAGCAATGAATGAGCAGTTCTTC
-,TRBV19,-,TRBJ2-7,CASTVQGFYEQYF,TGTGCCAGTACGGTTCAGGGATTCTACGAGCAGTACTTC
-,TRBV19,-,TRBJ2-7,CASSIDTAAEQYF,TGTGCCAGTAGTATAGACACCGCGGCCGAGCAGTACTTC
-,TRBV4-1,-,TRBJ1-1,CASSSHSSRPDEAFF,TGCGCCAGCAGCTCTCATTCGTCGAGGCCGGATGAAGCTTTCTTT
-,TRBV28,TRBD1,TRBJ2-7,CASSPPGQGTYEQYF,TGTGCCAGCAGCCCTCCGGGACAGGGGACCTACGAGCAGTACTTC
-,TRBV5-6,TRBD1,TRBJ2-7,CASRPDPTGTHDEQYF,TGTGCCAGCAGGCCGGACCCGACAGGGACACACGACGAGCAGTACTTC
once,TRBV2,-,TRBJ2-7,CASRQSYEQYF,TGTGCCAGCAGACAGTCCTACGAGCAGTACTTC
-,TRBV11-3,TRBD2,TRBJ2-2,CASSPGLGRTGELFF,TGTGCCAGCAGCCCGGGACTAGGGAGGACCGGGGAGCTGTTTTTT
-,TRBV7-9,-,TRBJ2-7,CASSSNYEQYF,TGTGCCAGCAGCTCAAACTACGAGCAGTACTTC